These T cell receptor beta chains were read from a single sample in a study of T cell responses to AZD1222 COVID-19 vaccine. Sequencing used immunoSEQ multiplex PCR; TCRdb keeps in-frame clones, though not all of them. The data show roughly 120,000 clones, more than 70% seen once. Sequences were derived from peripheral blood, sampled 28 days after the second AZD1222 dose. The receptors were gathered from an adult who received the AZD1222 COVID-19 vaccine. CDR3s include the opening cysteine and the closing phenylalanine or tryptophan. D genes are given only for firm matches. Clone size is given for some rows only: seen once, a few or many times, or a class if the clone is expanded.

j_gene,v_gene,abundance,d_gene,CDR3aa,CDR3nt
TRBJ2-3,TRBV6-6,.,TRBD2,CASSQRTSGGAIDTQYF,TGTGCCAGCAGTCAAAGGACTAGCGGGGGGGCAATAGATACGCAGTATTTT
TRBJ2-3,TRBV28,.,.,CASREGSTDTQYF,TGTGCCAGCAGGGAGGGGAGCACAGATACGCAGTATTTT
TRBJ2-1,TRBV9,.,.,CASSVEGARSSYNEQFF,TGTGCCAGCAGCGTAGAAGGGGCACGAAGCTCCTACAATGAGCAGTTCTTC
TRBJ2-3,TRBV9,.,TRBD2,CASSVGGGGITDTQYF,TGTGCCAGCAGCGTAGGTGGCGGGGGGATCACAGATACGCAGTATTTT
TRBJ2-3,TRBV5-1,.,.,CASSLLTGTDTQYF,TGCGCCAGCAGCTTGCTGACCGGAACAGATACGCAGTATTTT
TRBJ1-1,TRBV28,.,.,CASRGESGLNTEAFF,TGTGCCAGCAGGGGGGAATCAGGGTTGAACACTGAAGCTTTCTTT
TRBJ2-7,TRBV2,few,.,CASSEAGTLYEQYF,TGTGCCAGCAGTGAAGCTGGGACACTCTACGAGCAGTACTTC
TRBJ1-1,TRBV18,.,.,CASSTTAGGRMNTEAFF,TGTGCCAGCTCCACCACGGCGGGGGGCCGGATGAACACTGAAGCTTTCTTT
TRBJ1-1,TRBV27,.,TRBD1,CASSLSQGAANTEAFF,TGTGCCAGCAGTTTAAGCCAGGGGGCGGCGAACACTGAAGCTTTCTTT
TRBJ2-2,TRBV24-1,.,TRBD1,CATSRQGGGSGELFF,TGTGCCACCAGTCGACAGGGGGGAGGCTCCGGGGAGCTGTTTTTT
TRBJ2-5,TRBV7-2,.,.,CASSSGYQETQYF,TGTGCCAGCAGCAGCGGGTACCAAGAGACCCAGTACTTC
TRBJ2-3,TRBV5-1,.,.,CASSSPGLEREYF,TGCGCCAGCAGCTCCCCCGGACTCGAAAGGGAGTATTTT
TRBJ1-1,TRBV3-1/TRBV3-2,.,.,CASSQVPNTEAFF,TGTGCCAGCAGCCAAGTCCCGAACACTGAAGCTTTCTTT
TRBJ1-2,TRBV7-2,.,.,CASSLTEETGYTF,TGTGCCAGCAGCTTAACTGAGGAAACTGGCTACACCTTC
TRBJ1-1,TRBV19,.,.,CASSIARGAAFF,TGTGCCAGTAGTATAGCCCGAGGCGCAGCTTTCTTT
TRBJ1-2,TRBV18,once,.,CASSPVDRPGYGYTF,TGTGCCAGCTCACCGGTAGACAGGCCTGGGTATGGCTACACCTTC
TRBJ2-7,TRBV6-2/TRBV6-3,.,TRBD2,CASSNGLASEQYF,TGTGCCAGCAGTAACGGACTAGCGTCCGAGCAGTACTTC
TRBJ2-1,TRBV6-5,.,.,CASSYGAGYNEQFF,TGTGCCAGCAGTTACGGGGCAGGGTACAATGAGCAGTTCTTC
TRBJ2-1,TRBV4-1,once,TRBD2,CASSQEGAGGFSYNEQFF,TGCGCCAGCAGCCAAGAGGGAGCGGGGGGGTTCTCCTACAATGAGCAGTTCTTC
TRBJ1-5,TRBV28,.,.,CASSLGGAGNQPQHF,TGTGCCAGCAGTTTAGGCGGGGCGGGCAATCAGCCCCAGCATTTT
TRBJ1-2,TRBV7-8,once,.,CASSFSSGGGYGYTF,TGTGCCAGCAGCTTCAGTTCCGGCGGTGGCTATGGCTACACCTTC
TRBJ2-1,TRBV5-1,.,.,CASSFDRTYNEQFF,TGCGCCAGCAGCTTCGACAGGACCTACAATGAGCAGTTCTTC
TRBJ2-7,TRBV9,.,TRBD2,CASSPPGTNSYEQYF,TGTGCCAGCAGCCCCCCCGGGACTAACTCCTACGAGCAGTACTTC
TRBJ1-2,TRBV27,once,.,CASSLQQGTYGYTF,TGTGCCAGCAGTTTACAGCAGGGTACCTATGGCTACACCTTC
TRBJ1-6,TRBV5-8,.,.,CASSLMGLTNSPLHF,TGTGCCAGCAGCTTGATGGGTCTCACGAATTCACCCCTCCACTTT
TRBJ1-2,TRBV6-5,.,.,CASSYSGGKGYTF,TGTGCCAGCAGTTACTCAGGAGGGAAGGGCTACACCTTC
TRBJ1-2,TRBV5-5,.,TRBD1,CASSPRDRVPVSYGYTF,TGTGCCAGCAGCCCCCGGGACAGGGTCCCAGTTAGCTATGGCTACACCTTC